This TCR beta chain was profiled in a study of blood T cell repertoires in COVID-19 (TCRdb year 2020). For context, the study as a whole: Samples covering the acute and convalescent phases of COVID-19 were provided by collaborators in the United States, Italy and Spain. Nearly every sample came with metadata listing a de-identified subject ID, COVID-19 status, age in years and sex. Deeply sampled blood TCRbeta repertoires from subjects exposed to, actively infected with, or recovered from COVID-19 were included in the dataset. A freely available public database, intended as a resource for researchers studying the immune response to SARS-CoV-2, is where the repertoires were released. The material from the prospective study consisted of cDNA or gDNA derived from T cells, B-cell-depleted T cells, or PBMCs. The samples were drawn from two sources: the first 160 participants of the ongoing ImmuneRACE study, and some 1,300 subjects contributed by 6 global collaborators. Where available, HLA class I and class II types were obtained from metadata supplied by the sample provider rather than from assay-based typing. The full study reports these points: Clinical and demographic metadata were provided uncurated, with the amount varying by source and participant.

The immunoSEQ Assay, a bias-controlled multiplex PCR, was used to amplify TCRbeta CDR3 regions from genomic DNA. In the paper's pipeline: Nucleated cell counts per sample were estimated from amplification of reference gene primers within the assay. To quantify the absolute abundance of each unique TCRbeta CDR3 rearrangement, sequence reads were collapsed and filtered. For each sample, productive Simpson clonality was calculated by taking the square root of Simpson's diversity index across productive rearrangements. Here the immuneACCESS table is served through TCRdb, limited to in-frame sequences with V and J called. Missing clones are a known gap in these copies; in checked studies unresolved V genes cover under half, and the rest lacks a known reason. V, J and clone size are taken as reported in that table, and D and trimming were inferred from the DNA itself. The sample data list about 230,000 clones, and over 75% of these were observed just once. Around a tenth of the sample lies in the top ten.

The junction carries 17 bases between V and J, which are trimmed by 0 bases and 3 bases respectively. Per the germline V gene (reference sequence), LGHDT is the CDR1 and YNNKEL is the CDR2. CDR3 length: 17 amino acids, cysteine to phenylalanine. Just the 51-base CDR3 DNA is kept, in frame starting at base 1. In Seattle, one collaborating source enrolled patients while the infection was active and tracked those patients longitudinally over the course of disease. Collaborating institutions collected whole blood in K2EDTA tubes following their own protocols. Collaborator samples were shipped for TCRbeta analysis as frozen whole blood, isolated PBMCs, or DNA extracted from either sample type. With regard to this clone: No cognate antigen has been identified for it. No quality values exist for individual bases; no much larger clone is one base distant.

The TCR was taken from a man aged 50 or older with COVID-19, enrolled during active disease. Sequenced sample: peripheral blood. The sequence is built from TRBV3-1 (or the pseudogene TRBV3-2) and TRBJ1-1; TRBD1 is perhaps the D gene, given 5 matching bases. At the DNA level, the sequence is TGTGCCAGCAGCCAAGATCCAAAACGGTACAGGTACACTGAAGCTTTCTTT. The resulting protein is CASSQDPKRYRYTEAFF.